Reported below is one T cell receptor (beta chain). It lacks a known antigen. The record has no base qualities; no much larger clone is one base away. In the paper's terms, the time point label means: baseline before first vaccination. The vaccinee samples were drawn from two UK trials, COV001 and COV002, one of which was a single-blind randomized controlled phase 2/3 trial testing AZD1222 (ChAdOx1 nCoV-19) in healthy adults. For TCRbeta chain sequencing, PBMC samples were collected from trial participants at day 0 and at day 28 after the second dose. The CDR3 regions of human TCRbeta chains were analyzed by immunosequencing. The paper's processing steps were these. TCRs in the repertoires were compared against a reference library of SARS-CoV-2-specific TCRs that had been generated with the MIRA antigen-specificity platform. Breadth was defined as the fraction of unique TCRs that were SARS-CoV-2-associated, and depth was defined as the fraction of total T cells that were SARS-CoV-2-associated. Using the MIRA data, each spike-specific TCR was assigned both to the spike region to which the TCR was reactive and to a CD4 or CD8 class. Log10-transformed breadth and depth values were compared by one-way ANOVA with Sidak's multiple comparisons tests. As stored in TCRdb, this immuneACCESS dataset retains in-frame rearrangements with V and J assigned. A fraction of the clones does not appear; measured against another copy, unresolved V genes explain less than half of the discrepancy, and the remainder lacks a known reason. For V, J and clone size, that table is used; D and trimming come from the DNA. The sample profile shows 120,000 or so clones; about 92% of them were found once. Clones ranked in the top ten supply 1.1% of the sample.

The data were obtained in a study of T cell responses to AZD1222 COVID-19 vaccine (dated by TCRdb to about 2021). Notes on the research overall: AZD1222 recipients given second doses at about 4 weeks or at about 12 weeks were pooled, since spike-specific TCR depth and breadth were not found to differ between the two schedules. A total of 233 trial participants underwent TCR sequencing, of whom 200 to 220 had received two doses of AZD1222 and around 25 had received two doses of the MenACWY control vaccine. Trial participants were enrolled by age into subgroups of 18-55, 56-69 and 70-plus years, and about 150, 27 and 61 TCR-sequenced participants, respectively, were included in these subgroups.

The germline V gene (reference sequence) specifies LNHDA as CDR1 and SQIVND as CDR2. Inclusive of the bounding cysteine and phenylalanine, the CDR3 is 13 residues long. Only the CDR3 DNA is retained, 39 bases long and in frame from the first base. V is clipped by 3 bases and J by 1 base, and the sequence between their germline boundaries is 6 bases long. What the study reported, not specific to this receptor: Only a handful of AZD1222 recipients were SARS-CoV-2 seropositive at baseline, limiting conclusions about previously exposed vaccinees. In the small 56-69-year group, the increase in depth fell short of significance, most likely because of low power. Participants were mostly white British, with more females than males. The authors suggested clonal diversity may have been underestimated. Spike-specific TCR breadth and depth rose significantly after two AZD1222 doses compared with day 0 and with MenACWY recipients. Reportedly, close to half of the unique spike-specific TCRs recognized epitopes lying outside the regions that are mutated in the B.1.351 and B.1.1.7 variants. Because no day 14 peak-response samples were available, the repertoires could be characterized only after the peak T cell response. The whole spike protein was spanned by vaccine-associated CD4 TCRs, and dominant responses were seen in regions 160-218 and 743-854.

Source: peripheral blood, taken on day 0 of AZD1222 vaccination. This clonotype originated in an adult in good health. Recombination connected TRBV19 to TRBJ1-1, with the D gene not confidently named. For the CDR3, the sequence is CASSMAPNTEAFF. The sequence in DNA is TGTGCCAGTAGTATGGCTCCGAACACTGAAGCTTTCTTT.